This T cell receptor beta chain originates from a study of cytomegalovirus exposure and HLA in healthy donors. Overall study results and limits: Later analysis placed DRB1 highest and HLA-C lowest in TCR association rates, which differed by HLA locus.

PCR involved 60 Vbeta and 13 Jbeta primers. The assay was immunoSEQ multiplex PCR, and TCRdb's table has in-frame clones only and misses some. The data show tens of thousands of clones, and the top ten clones hold more than 10%. In the case of this clone: No antigen is known for it.

The CDR3 contains 14 residues. Germline V gene lookup returns CDR1 MNHEY and CDR2 SVGAGI. V lost 4 bases and J lost 8, with 15 bases in between. The J gene is TRBJ2-1, the V gene TRBV6-5; tentative D call: TRBD1 (6 bases). The specimen was PBMCs. This TCR was recovered from a woman aged 25 to 39 in good health and CMV-seropositive. The chain's CDR3 is CASSSYRVGDEQFF. The CDR3 DNA follows: TGTGCCAGCAGTTCCTACAGGGTTGGGGATGAGCAGTTCTTC.